The next 3 T cell receptor beta chains were all read from a single sample in a study of cytomegalovirus exposure and HLA in healthy donors. The PCR made use of 60 Vbeta and 13 Jbeta primers. Data came from immunoSEQ multiplex PCR; TCRdb stores just in-frame clones and leaves some out. With some 150,000 clones in the sample, the ten largest clones hold about 2%. Sequenced: PBMCs. Every receptor here comes from a woman younger than 35 in good health and CMV-seronegative.

This sequence joins TRBV10-1 and TRBJ2-2; 8 bases align to TRBD1. V shed 7 bases, J shed 2 bases, and the junction held 12 bases outside the gene matches. This CDR3 has 17 residues. Germline CDR1 and CDR2: WNHNN and SYGVQD (reference sequence). CDR3 DNA sequence: TGCGCCAGCACTTCCGGACAGGGCCCCCAAAACACCGGGGAGCTGTTTTTT. It is translated as CASTSGQGPQNTGELFF.

This chain connects TRBV4-3 to TRBJ2-1; TRBD1 is a possible D gene (6 bases). The CDR3 is 18 residues long. Germline assignment: CDR1 LGHNA and CDR2 YSLEER. Trimming stripped 0 bases from V and 0 bases from J, with 15 bases between. The CDR3 loop reads CASSQDLDRQHSYNEQFF. The CDR3 DNA reads as TGCGCCAGCAGCCAAGATCTCGACAGGCAACACTCCTACAATGAGCAGTTCTTC.

The chain links TRBV5-6 to TRBJ1-1, with D perhaps matching TRBD1 (5 bases). The germline V gene encodes CDR1 SGHDT and CDR2 YYEEEE. V was trimmed by 2 bases and J by 6 bases, leaving 11 bases between them. The CDR3 contains 13 residues. The chain's CDR3 is CASSFQGKAEAFF. In DNA form, the CDR3 reads TGTGCCAGCAGCTTTCAGGGAAAGGCTGAAGCTTTCTTT.